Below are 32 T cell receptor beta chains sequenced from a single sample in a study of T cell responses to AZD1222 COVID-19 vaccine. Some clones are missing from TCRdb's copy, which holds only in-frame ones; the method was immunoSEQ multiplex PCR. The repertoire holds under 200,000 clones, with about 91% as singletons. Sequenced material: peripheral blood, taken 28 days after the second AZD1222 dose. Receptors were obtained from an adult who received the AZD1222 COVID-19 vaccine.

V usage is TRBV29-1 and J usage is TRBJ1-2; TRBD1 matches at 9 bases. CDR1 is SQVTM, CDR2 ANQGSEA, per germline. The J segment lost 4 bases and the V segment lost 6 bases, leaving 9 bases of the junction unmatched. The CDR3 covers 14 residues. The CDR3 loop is CSVLRDRDPYGYTF. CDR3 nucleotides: TGCAGCGTCCTCCGGGACAGGGATCCCTATGGCTACACCTTC.

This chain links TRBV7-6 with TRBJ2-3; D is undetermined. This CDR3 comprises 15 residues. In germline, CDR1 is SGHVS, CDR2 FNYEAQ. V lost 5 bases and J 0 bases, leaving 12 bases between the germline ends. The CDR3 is CASSPRARSTDTQYF. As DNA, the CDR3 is TGTGCCAGCAGCCCTAGGGCCAGAAGCACAGATACGCAGTATTTT. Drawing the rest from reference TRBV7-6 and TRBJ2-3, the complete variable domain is GAGVSQSPRYKVTKRGQDVALRCDPISGHVSLYWYRQALGQGPEFLTYFNYEAQQDKSGLPNDRFSAERPEGSISTLTIQRTEQRDSAMYRCASSPRARSTDTQYFGPGTRLTVL.

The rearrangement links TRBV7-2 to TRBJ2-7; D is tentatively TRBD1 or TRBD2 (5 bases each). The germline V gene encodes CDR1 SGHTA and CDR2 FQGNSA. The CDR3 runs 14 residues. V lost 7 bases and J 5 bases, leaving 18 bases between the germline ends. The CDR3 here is CASIPGLGGHEQYF. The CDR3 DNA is TGTGCCAGCATCCCAGGGCTAGGAGGTCACGAGCAGTACTTC.

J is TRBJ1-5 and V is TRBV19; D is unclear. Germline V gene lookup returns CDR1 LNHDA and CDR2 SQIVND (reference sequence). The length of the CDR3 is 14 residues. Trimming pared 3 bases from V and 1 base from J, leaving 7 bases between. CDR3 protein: CASSIGQSNQPQHF. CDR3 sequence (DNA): TGTGCCAGTAGTATCGGGCAGAGCAATCAGCCCCAGCATTTT. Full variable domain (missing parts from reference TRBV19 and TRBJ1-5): DGGITQSPKYLFRKEGQNVTLSCEQNLNHDAMYWYRQDPGQGLRLIYYSQIVNDFQKGDIAEGYSVSREKKESFPLTVTSAQKNPTAFYLCASSIGQSNQPQHFGDGTRLSIL.

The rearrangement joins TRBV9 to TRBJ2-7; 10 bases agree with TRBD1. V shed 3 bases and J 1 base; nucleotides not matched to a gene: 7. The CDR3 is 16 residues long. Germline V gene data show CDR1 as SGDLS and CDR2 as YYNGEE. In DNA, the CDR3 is TGTGCCAGCAGCGCCGGAGGACAGGGGGGATCCTACGAGCAGTACTTC. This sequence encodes CASSAGGQGGSYEQYF.

CDR3 sequence reads: CASSQRVGSGELFF. The DNA of the CDR3 is TGTGCCAGCAGTCAAAGGGTGGGGTCCGGGGAGCTGTTTTTT. The chain uses TRBV9 and TRBJ2-2; D remains ambiguous. Trimming took off 5 bases at V and 6 bases at J, with 14 bases between the two ends. The CDR3 spans 14 residues. Germline CDR1 is SGDLS and CDR2 is YYNGEE.

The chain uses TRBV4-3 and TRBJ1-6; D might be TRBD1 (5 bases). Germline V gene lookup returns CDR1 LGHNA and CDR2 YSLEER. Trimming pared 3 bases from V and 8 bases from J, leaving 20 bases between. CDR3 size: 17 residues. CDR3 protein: CASSHLEGSGAYSPLHF. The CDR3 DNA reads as TGCGCCAGCAGCCATCTCGAGGGGAGTGGGGCCTATTCACCCCTCCACTTT.

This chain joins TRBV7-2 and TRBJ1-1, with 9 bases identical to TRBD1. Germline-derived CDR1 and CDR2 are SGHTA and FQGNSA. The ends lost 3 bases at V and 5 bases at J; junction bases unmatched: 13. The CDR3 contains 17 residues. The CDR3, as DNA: TGTGCCAGCAGCTTCCCCGGGACAGGGATGGCGGGGACTGAAGCTTTCTTT. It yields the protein CASSFPGTGMAGTEAFF.

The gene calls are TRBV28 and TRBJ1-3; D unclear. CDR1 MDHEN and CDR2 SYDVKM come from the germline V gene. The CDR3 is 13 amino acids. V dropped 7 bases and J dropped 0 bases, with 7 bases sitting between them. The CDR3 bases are TGTGCCAGCAAAAGAGTCTCTGGAAACACCATATATTTT. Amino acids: CASKRVSGNTIYF.

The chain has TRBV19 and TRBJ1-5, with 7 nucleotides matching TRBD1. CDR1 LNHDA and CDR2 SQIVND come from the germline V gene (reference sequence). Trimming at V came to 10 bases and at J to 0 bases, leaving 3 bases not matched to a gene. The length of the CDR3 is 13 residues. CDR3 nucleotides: TGTGCCACTACAGGGGATAGCAATCAGCCCCAGCATTTT. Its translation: CATTGDSNQPQHF.

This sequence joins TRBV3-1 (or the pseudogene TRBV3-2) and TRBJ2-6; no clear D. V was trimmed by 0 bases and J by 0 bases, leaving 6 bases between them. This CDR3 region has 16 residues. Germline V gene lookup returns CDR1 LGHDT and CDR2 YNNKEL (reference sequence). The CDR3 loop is CASSQDPASGANVLTF. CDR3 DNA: TGTGCCAGCAGCCAAGACCCGGCCTCTGGGGCCAACGTCCTGACTTTC.

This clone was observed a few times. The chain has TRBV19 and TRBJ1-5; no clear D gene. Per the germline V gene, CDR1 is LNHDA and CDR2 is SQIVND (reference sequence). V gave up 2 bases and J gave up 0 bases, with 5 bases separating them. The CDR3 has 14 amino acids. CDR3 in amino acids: CASSITHSNQPQHF. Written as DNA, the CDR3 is TGTGCCAGTAGTATAACTCATAGCAATCAGCCCCAGCATTTT.

The CDR3 DNA sequence: TGTGCCAGCAGTTCTCACTCCGGGACTAGCGCCCCCGGGGAGCAGTACTTC. It is translated as CASSSHSGTSAPGEQYF. This sequence joins TRBV28 and TRBJ2-7; 10 nucleotides agree with TRBD2. J was trimmed by 7 bases and V by 4 bases; bases with no gene match: 16. The CDR3 sequence is 17 residues long. Looked up from germline, CDR1 is MDHEN and CDR2 is SYDVKM.

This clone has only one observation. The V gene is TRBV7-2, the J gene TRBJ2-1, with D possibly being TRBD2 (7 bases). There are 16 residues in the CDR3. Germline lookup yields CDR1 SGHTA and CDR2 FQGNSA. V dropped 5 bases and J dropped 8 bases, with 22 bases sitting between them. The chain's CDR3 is CASSLRGAGVGDEQFF. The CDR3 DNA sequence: TGTGCCAGCAGCCTACGGGGGGCCGGGGTTGGAGATGAGCAGTTCTTC.

CDR3 sequence (DNA): TGTGCCAGCAGCTCTCTAGCGGGAGGAAATGAGCAGTTCTTC. Encoded protein: CASSSLAGGNEQFF. The V call is TRBV7-9, the J call TRBJ2-1; 11 positions agree with TRBD2. Germline CDR1 SEHNR, CDR2 FQNEAQ (reference sequence). This CDR3 has 14 amino acids. V dropped 4 bases and J dropped 7; count of bases not matched to a gene: 3.

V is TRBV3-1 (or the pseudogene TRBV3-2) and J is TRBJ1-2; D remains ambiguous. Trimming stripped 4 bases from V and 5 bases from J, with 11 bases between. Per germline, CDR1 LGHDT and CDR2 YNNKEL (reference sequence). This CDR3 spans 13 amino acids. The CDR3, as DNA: TGTGCCAGCAGCCGAGGACGGGTATATGGCTACACCTTC. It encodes CASSRGRVYGYTF.

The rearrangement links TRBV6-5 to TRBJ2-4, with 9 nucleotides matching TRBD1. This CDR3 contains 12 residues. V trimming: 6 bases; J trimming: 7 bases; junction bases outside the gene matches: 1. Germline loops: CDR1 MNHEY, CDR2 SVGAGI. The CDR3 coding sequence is TGTGCCAGCAGGGGACAGGGCAACATTCAGTACTTC. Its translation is CASRGQGNIQYF.

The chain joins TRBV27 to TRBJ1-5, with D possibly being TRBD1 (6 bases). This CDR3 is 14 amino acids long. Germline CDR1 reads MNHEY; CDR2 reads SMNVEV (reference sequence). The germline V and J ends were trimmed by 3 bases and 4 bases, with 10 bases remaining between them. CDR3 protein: CASSLSQGNQPQHF. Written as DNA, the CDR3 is TGTGCCAGCAGTTTGTCACAGGGAAATCAGCCCCAGCATTTT.

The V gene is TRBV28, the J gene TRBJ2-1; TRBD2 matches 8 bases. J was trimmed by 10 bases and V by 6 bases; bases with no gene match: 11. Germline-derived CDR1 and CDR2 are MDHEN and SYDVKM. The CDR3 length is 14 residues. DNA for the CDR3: TGTGCCAGCAGCCCGGGACTAGAGTCCGACGAGCAGTTCTTC. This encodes CASSPGLESDEQFF.

The CDR3 loop is CSVEGSDRTYNEQFF. The CDR3 DNA follows: TGCAGCGTTGAAGGGAGCGACAGGACCTACAATGAGCAGTTCTTC. J is TRBJ2-1 and V is TRBV29-1, with D possibly matching TRBD1 (6 bases). V was pared by 1 base and J by 2 bases, with 12 bases between. The CDR3 runs 15 residues. Germline V gene lookup returns CDR1 SQVTM and CDR2 ANQGSEA.

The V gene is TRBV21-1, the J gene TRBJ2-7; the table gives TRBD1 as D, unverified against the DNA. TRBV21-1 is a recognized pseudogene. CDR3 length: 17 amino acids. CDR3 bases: TGTGCCCTTTGCCACCGCCGGCCGGGACAGGGGGCCTACGAGCAGTACTTC. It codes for CALCHRRPGQGAYEQYF.

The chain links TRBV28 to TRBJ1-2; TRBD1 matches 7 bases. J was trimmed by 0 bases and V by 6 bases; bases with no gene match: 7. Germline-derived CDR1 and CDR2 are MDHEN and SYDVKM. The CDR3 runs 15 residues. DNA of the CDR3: TGTGCCAGCAGGGGTAGACAGGGAGCTAACTATGGCTACACCTTC. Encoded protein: CASRGRQGANYGYTF.

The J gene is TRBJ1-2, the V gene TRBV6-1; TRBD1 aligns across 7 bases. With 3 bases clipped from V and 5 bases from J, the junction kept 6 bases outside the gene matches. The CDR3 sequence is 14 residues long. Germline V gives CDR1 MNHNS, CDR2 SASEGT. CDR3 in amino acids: CASSEDRRNYGYTF. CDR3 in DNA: TGTGCCAGCAGTGAGGACAGGCGGAATTATGGCTACACCTTC.

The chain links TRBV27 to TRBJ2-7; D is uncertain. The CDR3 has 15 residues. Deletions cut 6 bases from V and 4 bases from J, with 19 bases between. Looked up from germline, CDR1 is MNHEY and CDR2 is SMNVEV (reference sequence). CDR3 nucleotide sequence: TGTGCCAGCAGCTCCAGGCAGGATTCCTCGTACGAGCAGTACTTC. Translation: CASSSRQDSSYEQYF.

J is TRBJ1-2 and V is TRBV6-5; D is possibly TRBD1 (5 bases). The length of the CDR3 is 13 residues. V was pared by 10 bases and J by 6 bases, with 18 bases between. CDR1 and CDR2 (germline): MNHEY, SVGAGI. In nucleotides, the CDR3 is TGTGCCACGACCCTTGTGGGGCCGGATGGCTACACCTTC. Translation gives CATTLVGPDGYTF.

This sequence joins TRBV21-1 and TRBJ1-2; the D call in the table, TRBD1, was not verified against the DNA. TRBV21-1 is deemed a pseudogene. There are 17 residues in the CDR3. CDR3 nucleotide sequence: TGTGCCAGCAGCCCAAAGCCAGGGACAGGGGAAGGCTATGGCTACACCTTC. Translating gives CASSPKPGTGEGYGYTF.

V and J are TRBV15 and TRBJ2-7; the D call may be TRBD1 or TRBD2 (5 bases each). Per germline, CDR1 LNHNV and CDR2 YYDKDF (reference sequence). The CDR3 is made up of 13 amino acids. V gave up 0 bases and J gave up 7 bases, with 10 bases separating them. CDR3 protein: CATSRDTGREQYF. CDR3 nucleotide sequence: TGTGCCACCAGCAGAGATACGGGGCGGGAGCAGTACTTC.

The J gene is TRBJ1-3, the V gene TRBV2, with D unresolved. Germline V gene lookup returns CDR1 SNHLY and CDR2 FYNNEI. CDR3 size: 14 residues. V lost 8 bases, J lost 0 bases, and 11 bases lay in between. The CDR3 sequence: CASLSYHSGNTIYF. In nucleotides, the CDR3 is TGTGCCAGCTTGAGTTACCACTCTGGAAACACCATATATTTT.

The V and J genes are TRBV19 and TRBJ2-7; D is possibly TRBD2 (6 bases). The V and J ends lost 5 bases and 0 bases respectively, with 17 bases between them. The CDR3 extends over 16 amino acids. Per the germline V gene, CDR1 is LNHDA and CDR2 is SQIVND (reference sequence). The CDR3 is CASSLKWDSYSYEQYF. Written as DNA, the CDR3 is TGTGCCAGTAGTCTCAAGTGGGACTCCTACTCCTACGAGCAGTACTTC.

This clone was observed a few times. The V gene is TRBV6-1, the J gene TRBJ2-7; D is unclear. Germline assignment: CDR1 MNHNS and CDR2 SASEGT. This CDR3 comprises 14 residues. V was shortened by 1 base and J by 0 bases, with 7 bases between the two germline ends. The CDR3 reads CASSEGPTSYEQYF. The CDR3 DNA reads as TGTGCCAGCAGTGAAGGTCCCACCTCCTACGAGCAGTACTTC.

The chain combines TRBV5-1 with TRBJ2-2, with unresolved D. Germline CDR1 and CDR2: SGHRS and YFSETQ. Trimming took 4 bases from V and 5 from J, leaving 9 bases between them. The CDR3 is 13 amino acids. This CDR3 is CASSPPETGELFF. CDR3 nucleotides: TGCGCCAGCAGCCCTCCTGAGACCGGGGAGCTGTTTTTT.

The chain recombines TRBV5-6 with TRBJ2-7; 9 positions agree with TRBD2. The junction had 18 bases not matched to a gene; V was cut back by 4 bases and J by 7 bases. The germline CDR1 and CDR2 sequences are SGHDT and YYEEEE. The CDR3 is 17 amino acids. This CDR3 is CASSPGLAREPYEEQYF. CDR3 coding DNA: TGTGCCAGCAGCCCCGGACTAGCGCGTGAACCCTACGAGGAGCAGTACTTC. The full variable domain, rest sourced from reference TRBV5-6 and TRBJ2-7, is DAGVTQSPTHLIKTRGQQVTLRCSPKSGHDTVSWYQQALGQGPQFIFQYYEEEERQRGNFPDRFSGHQFPNYSSELNVNALLLGDSALYLCASSPGLAREPYEEQYFGPGTRLTVT.